Included here is one T cell receptor beta chain sequence, with context. Use of 60 Vbeta and 13 Jbeta primers characterized the PCR. Assay: immunoSEQ multiplex PCR; the TCRdb copy retains only in-frame clones and omits some. Recorded for this sample: over 100,000 clones. This CDR3 region has 16 residues. The germline gives CDR1 SSHAT, CDR2 FNYEAQ (reference sequence). The V end was cut by 1 base, the J end by 2 bases, with 12 bases between. This entry comes from a study of cytomegalovirus exposure and HLA in healthy donors. Sequences were obtained from PBMCs. The clonotype originates from a young man in good health and CMV-seronegative. The chain combines TRBV7-7 with TRBJ2-1; perhaps TRBD2 as D (6 bases). CDR3 sequence (DNA): TGTGCCAGCAGCTTAGGGACCCCGGGGGCCTACAATGAGCAGTTCTTC. As protein: CASSLGTPGAYNEQFF.